This TCR beta chain is from a study of T cell changes during pregnancy in multiple sclerosis. This CDR3 has 18 residues. V was pared by 2 bases and J by 0 bases, with 20 bases between. Germline V lookup: CDR1 SGHRS, CDR2 YFSETQ. Produced via immunoSEQ multiplex PCR; TCRdb's table is partial and in-frame only. The sample lists about 81,000 clones, 93% seen once, with about 1.3% in the top ten. The clonotype originates from a female donor in good health, enrolled as a control in a pregnancy study. Source: peripheral blood, taken in the third trimester of pregnancy. This rearrangement joins TRBV5-1 to TRBJ1-2; D not resolved. The CDR3 region is CASSLATFSAFSNYGYTF. CDR3 nucleotides: TGCGCCAGCAGCTTAGCGACCTTCTCCGCATTTTCTAACTATGGCTACACCTTC.